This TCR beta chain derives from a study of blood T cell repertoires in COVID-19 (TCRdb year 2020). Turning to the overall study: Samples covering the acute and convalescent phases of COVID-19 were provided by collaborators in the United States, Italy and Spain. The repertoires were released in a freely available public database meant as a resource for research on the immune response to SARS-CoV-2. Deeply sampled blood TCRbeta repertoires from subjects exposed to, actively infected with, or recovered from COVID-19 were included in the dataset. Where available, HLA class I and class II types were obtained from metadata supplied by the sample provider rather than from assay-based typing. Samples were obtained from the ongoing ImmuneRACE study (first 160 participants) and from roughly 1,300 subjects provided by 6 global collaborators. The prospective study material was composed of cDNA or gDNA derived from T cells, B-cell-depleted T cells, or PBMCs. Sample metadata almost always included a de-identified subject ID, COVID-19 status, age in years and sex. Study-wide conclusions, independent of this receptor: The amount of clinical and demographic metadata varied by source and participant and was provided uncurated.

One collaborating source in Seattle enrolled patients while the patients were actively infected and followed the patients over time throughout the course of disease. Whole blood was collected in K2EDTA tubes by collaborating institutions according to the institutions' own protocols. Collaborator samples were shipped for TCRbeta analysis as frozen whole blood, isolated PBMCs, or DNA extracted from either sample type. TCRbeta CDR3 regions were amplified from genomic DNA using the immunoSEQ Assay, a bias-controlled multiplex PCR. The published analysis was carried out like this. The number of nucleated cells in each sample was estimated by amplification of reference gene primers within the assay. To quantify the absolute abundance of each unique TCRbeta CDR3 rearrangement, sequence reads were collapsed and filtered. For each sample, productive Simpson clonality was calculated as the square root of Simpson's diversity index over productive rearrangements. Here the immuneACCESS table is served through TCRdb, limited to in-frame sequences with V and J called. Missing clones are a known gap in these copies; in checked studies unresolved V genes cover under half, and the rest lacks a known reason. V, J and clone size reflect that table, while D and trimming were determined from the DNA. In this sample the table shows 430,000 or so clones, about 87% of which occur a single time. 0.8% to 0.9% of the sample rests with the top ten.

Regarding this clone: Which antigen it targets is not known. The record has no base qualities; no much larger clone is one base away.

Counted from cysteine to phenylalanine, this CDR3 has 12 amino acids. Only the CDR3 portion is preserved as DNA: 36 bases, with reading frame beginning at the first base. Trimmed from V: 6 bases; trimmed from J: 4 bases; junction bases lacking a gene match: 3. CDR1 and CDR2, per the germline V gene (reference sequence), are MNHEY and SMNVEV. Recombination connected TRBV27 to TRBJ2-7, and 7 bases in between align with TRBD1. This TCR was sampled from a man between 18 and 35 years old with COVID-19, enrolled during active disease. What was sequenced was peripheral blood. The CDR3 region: CASRATGYEQYF. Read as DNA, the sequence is TGTGCCAGCAGGGCGACAGGGTACGAGCAGTACTTC.